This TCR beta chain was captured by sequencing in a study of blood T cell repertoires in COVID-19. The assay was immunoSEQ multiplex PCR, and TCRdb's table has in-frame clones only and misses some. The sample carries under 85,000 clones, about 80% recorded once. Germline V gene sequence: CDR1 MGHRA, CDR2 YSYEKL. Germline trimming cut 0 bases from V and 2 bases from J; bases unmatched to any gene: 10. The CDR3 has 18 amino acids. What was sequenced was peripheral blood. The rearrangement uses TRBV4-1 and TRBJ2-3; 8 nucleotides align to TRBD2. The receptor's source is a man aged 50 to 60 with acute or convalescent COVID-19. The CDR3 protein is CASSQDLRVAGFTDTQYF. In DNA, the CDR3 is TGCGCCAGCAGCCAAGATCTTCGGGTAGCGGGATTCACAGATACGCAGTATTTT.